The sequence of this T cell receptor beta chain was determined in a study of T cells in Graves' hyperthyroidism and ophthalmopathy. This clonotype was recorded many times. Its antigen remains unknown. From RNA transcripts, TCR beta CDR3 regions were amplified. HTBI primers were the set used in a first-round RT-PCR of the TCR CDR3. TCRdb re-called the multiplex PCR reads with MiXCR, one entry per CDR3 protein. This sample has some 420,000 distinct CDR3 sequences; roughly 15% occur once, and the top ten carry about 4.9%. The study's findings and limits: Among thyroid clonotypes expanded above 0.001, most also appeared in blood.

Stable hyperthyroidism: no ophthalmopathy progression over 18 months of follow-up. The receptor was derived from a woman aged 18-29 years with Graves' hyperthyroidism. Material: blood.

The CDR3 is CASKTAGYEQYF. CDR3 coding DNA: TGTGCCAGCAAGACGGCGGGCTACGAGCAGTACTTC. The chain combines TRBV27 with TRBJ2-7, with D perhaps TRBD2 (5 bases). V was pared by 7 bases and J by 3 bases, with 10 bases between. Germline V CDR1 and CDR2: MNHEY, SMNVEV (reference sequence). CDR3 length: 12 amino acids.